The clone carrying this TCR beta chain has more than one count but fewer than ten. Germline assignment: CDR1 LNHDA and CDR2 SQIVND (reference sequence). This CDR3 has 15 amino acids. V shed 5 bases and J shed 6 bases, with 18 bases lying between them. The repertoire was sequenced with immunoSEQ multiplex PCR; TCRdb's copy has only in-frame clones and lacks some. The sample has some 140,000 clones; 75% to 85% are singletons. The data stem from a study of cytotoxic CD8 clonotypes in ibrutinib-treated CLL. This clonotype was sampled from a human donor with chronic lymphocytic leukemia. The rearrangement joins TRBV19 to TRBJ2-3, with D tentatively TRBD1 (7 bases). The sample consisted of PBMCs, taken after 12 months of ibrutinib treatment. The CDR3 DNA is TGTGCCAGTAGTCCCGGGACAGACCGGGGGGATACGCAGTATTTT. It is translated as CASSPGTDRGDTQYF.